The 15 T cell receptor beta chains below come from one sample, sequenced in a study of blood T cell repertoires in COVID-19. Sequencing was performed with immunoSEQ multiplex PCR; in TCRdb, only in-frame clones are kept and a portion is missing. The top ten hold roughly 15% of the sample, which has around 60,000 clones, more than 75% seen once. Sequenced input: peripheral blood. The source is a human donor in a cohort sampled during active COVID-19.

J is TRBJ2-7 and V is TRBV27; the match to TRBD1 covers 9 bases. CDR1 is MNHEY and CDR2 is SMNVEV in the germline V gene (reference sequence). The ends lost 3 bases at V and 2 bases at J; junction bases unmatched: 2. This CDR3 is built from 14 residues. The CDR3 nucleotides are TGTGCCAGCAGTTTTACAGGGGGCCCCTACGAGCAGTACTTC. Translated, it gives CASSFTGGPYEQYF.

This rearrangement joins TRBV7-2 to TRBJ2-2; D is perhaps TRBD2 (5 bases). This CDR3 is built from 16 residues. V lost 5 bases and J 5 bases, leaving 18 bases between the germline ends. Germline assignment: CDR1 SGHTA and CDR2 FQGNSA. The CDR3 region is CASSLMAGMGTGELFF. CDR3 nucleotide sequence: TGTGCCAGCAGCCTAATGGCCGGGATGGGTACCGGGGAGCTGTTTTTT.

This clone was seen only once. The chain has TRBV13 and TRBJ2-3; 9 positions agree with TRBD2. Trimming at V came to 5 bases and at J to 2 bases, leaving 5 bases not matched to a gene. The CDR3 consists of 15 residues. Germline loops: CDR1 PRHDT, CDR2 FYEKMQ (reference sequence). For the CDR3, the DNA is TGTGCCAGCAGCCCAGCGGGAGGAATCACAGATACGCAGTATTTT. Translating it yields CASSPAGGITDTQYF.

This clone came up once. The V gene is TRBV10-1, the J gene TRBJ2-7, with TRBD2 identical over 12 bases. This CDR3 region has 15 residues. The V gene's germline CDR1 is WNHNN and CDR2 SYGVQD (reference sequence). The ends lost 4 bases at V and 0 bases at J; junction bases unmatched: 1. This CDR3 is CASSGTSGTSYEQYF. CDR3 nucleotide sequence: TGCGCCAGCAGTGGGACTAGCGGGACCTCCTACGAGCAGTACTTC.

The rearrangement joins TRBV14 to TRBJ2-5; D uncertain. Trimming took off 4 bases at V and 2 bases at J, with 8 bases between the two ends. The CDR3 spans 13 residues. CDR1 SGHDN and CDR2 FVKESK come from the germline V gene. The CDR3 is CASSRLLQETQYF. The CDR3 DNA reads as TGTGCCAGCAGCCGACTTTTACAAGAGACCCAGTACTTC.

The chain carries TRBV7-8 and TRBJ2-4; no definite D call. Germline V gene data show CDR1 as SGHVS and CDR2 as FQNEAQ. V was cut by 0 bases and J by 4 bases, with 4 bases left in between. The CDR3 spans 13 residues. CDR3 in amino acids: CASSLAGKNIQYF. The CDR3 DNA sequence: TGTGCCAGCAGCTTAGCCGGGAAAAACATTCAGTACTTC.

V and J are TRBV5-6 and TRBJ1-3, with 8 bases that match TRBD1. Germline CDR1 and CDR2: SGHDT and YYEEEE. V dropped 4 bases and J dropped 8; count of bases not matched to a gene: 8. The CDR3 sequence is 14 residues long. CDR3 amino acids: CASSRRTGSYTIYF. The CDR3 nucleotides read TGTGCCAGCAGCCGTCGGACAGGGAGCTACACCATATATTTT.

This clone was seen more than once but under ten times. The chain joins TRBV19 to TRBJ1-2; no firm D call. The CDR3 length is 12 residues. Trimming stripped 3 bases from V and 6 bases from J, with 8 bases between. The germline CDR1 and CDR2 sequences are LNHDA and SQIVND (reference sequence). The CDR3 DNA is TGTGCCAGTAGTATTTCAGTTAATGGCTACACCTTC. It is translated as CASSISVNGYTF.

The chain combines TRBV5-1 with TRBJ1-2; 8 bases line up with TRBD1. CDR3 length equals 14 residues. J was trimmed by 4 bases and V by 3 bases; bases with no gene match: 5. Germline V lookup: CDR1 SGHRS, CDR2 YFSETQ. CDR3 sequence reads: CASSSDRAGYGYTF. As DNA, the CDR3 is TGCGCCAGCAGCTCGGACAGGGCGGGCTATGGCTACACCTTC.

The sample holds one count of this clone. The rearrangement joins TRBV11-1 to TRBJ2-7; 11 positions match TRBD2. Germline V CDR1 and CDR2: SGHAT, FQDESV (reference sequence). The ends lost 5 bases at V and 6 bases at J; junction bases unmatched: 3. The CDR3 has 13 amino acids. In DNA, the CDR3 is TGTGCCAGCAGCCGCGGACTAGCGGGCGAGCAGTACTTC. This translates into CASSRGLAGEQYF.

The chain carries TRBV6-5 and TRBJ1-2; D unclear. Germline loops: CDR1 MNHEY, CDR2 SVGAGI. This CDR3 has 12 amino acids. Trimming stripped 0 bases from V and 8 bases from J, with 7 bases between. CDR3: CASSYSGRGYTF. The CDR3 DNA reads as TGTGCCAGCAGTTACTCGGGGAGGGGCTACACCTTC.

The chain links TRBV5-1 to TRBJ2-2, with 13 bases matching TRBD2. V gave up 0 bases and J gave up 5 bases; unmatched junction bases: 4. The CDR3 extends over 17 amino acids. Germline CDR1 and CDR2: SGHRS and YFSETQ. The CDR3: CASSLATSGRATGELFF. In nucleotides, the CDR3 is TGCGCCAGCAGCTTGGCAACTAGCGGGAGGGCGACCGGGGAGCTGTTTTTT.

In nucleotides, the CDR3 is TGTGCCAGCAGCTCAGGACAGGGCATCAATCAGCCCCAGCATTTT. Translated: CASSSGQGINQPQHF. The chain carries TRBV5-5 and TRBJ1-5; 8 bases align to TRBD1. Germline CDR1 SGHKS, CDR2 YYEKEE (reference sequence). V lost 3 bases, J lost 3 bases, and 5 bases stayed unmatched. The CDR3 is made up of 15 amino acids.

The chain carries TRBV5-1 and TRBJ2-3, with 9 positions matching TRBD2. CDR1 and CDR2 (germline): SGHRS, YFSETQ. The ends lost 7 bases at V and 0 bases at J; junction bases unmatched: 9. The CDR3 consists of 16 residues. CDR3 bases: TGCGCCAGCCACCGCTTGACTAGCGGCAGCACAGATACGCAGTATTTT. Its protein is CASHRLTSGSTDTQYF. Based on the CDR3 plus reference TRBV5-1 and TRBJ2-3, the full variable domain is KAGVTQTPRYLIKTRGQQVTLSCSPISGHRSVSWYQQTPGQGLQFLFEYFSETQRNKGNFPGRFSGRQFSNSRSEMNVSTLELGDSALYLCASHRLTSGSTDTQYFGPGTRLTVL.

The CDR3 sequence is CASKPLAGGYEQYF. Written as DNA, the CDR3 is TGTGCCAGCAAACCGCTAGCGGGAGGCTACGAGCAGTACTTC. This sequence joins TRBV14 and TRBJ2-7; 11 bases line up with TRBD2. The length of the CDR3 is 14 residues. V shed 7 bases, J shed 3 bases, and the junction held 5 bases outside the gene matches. Germline-derived CDR1 and CDR2 are SGHDN and FVKESK.